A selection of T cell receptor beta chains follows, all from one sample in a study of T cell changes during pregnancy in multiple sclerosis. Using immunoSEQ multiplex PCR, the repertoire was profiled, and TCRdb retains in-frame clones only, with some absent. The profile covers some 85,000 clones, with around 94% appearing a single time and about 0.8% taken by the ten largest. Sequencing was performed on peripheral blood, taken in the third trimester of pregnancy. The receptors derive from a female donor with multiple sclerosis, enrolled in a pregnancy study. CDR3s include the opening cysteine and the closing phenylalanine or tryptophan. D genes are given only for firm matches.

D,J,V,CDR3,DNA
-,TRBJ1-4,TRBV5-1,CASSLESVNEKLFF,TGCGCCAGCAGCTTGGAATCTGTTAATGAAAAACTGTTTTTT
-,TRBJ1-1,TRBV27,CASSLGGGTEAFF,TGTGCCAGCAGTTTAGGGGGAGGCACTGAAGCTTTCTTT
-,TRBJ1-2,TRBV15,CATSRERPPVRGYGYTF,TGTGCCACCAGCAGAGAGCGTCCGCCGGTCAGGGGCTATGGCTACACCTTC
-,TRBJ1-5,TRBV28,CASSPRTYISNQPQHF,TGTGCCAGCAGTCCTCGGACTTATATTAGCAATCAGCCCCAGCATTTT
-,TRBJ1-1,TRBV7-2,CASSQGIGTEAFF,TGTGCCAGTAGTCAGGGTATCGGCACTGAAGCTTTCTTT
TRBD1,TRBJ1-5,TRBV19,CASSILGRGQDQPQHF,TGTGCCAGTAGTATCTTGGGCAGGGGGCAAGATCAGCCCCAGCATTTT
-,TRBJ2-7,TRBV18,CASSPDPGSKQYF,TGTGCCAGCTCACCAGATCCAGGGTCGAAGCAGTACTTC
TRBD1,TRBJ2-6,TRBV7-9,CASSPGQGASGANVLTF,TGTGCCAGCAGCCCCGGACAGGGGGCTTCTGGGGCCAACGTCCTGACTTTC
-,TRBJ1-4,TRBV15,CATSRGVIGGGGEKLFF,TGTGCCACCAGCAGAGGAGTAATCGGGGGGGGAGGTGAAAAACTGTTTTTT
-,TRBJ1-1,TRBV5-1,CASSLRGNTEAFF,TGCGCCAGCAGCTTGCGGGGGAACACTGAAGCTTTCTTT
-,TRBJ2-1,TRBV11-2,CASSLGTGRGNEQFF,TGTGCCAGCAGCCTCGGTACAGGTCGAGGTAATGAGCAGTTCTTC
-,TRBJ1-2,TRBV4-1,CASSQDKGVLYGYTF,TGCGCCAGCAGCCAAGATAAGGGAGTCCTTTATGGCTACACCTTC
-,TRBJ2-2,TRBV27,CASSFRGGGELFF,TGTGCCAGCAGTTTCAGGGGTGGCGGGGAGCTGTTTTTT
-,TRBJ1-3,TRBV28,CASIGHAGNTIYF,TGTGCCAGCATCGGACATGCGGGAAACACCATATATTTT
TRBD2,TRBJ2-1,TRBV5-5,CASSLRVISWREGDEQFF,TGTGCCAGCAGCTTGCGGGTTATATCTTGGCGGGAGGGGGATGAGCAGTTCTTC
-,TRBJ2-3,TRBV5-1,CASSLAETGLVIDTQYF,TGCGCCAGCAGCTTGGCCGAAACAGGGTTGGTCATAGATACGCAGTATTTT
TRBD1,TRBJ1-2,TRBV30,CAWSYGTGFGYTF,TGTGCCTGGAGTTACGGGACAGGGTTCGGCTACACCTTC
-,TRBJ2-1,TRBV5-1,CASSFGNSYNEQFF,TGCGCCAGCAGCTTTGGAAACAGCTACAATGAGCAGTTCTTC
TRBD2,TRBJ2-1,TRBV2,CASSGTSGRLGFF,TGTGCCAGCAGTGGGACTAGCGGGAGGCTGGGGTTCTTC
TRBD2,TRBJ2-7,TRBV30,CAWSGPPRGNEQYF,TGTGCCTGGAGTGGGCCACCGCGGGGGAACGAGCAGTACTTC